This TCR beta chain was captured by sequencing in a study of shared clonotypes between healthy human individuals. TCRdb's table, derived via immunoSEQ multiplex PCR, lists solely in-frame clones and lacks some. Found here are 550,000 to 850,000 clones, about two thirds of them singletons; the top ten hold approximately 1.8%. The germline V and J ends were trimmed by 4 bases and 5 bases, with 8 bases remaining between them. CDR1 and CDR2 from the germline V gene are SNHLY and FYNNEI. The CDR3 has 12 amino acids. The receptor was isolated from a woman in her thirties in good health. The V call is TRBV2, the J call TRBJ1-2; a weak D match, TRBD1 (5 bases). The sample taken for sequencing was memory CD4+ T cells sorted from blood. The subset denotes: CD45RA-negative fraction. The CDR3 nucleotides read TGTGCCAGCAGTGCAGCAGGGTATGGCTACACCTTC. Translated, it gives CASSAAGYGYTF.